Presented here are 16 T cell receptor beta chains from one specimen sequenced in a study of immune evolution from preneoplasia to lung adenocarcinoma. Clones were sequenced by immunoSEQ multiplex PCR, and TCRdb holds only the in-frame ones, with some missing. The data contain about 7,800 clones, 72% of them singletons. Specimen: FFPE lung adenocarcinoma in situ tissue. These receptors were obtained from an older donor with lung adenocarcinoma. Some clones in this sample may be carry-over from other donors' samples.

This clone is labeled medium-sized. The chain is built from TRBV27 and TRBJ1-1; D call uncertain. V dropped 5 bases and J dropped 0 bases, with 7 bases sitting between them. CDR1 is MNHEY and CDR2 is SMNVEV in the germline V gene (reference sequence). This CDR3 spans 13 amino acids. The CDR3 region has the DNA TGTGCCAGCAGTACCGCGGTGAACACTGAAGCTTTCTTT. This gives the protein CASSTAVNTEAFF.

The rearrangement links TRBV7-9 to TRBJ2-7; TRBD2 aligns across 8 bases. Germline V gene sequence: CDR1 SEHNR, CDR2 FQNEAQ (reference sequence). V lost 5 bases and J lost 4; bases outside the gene matches: 7. The CDR3 loop spans 14 amino acids. This CDR3 reads CASSGHSGVYEQYF. The CDR3 DNA follows: TGTGCCAGCAGCGGGCATAGCGGGGTTTACGAGCAGTACTTC.

The rearrangement uses TRBV5-8 and TRBJ2-5; tentatively, D is TRBD1 or TRBD2 (5 bases each). CDR1 is SGHTS, CDR2 YDEGEE, per germline. The CDR3 runs 15 residues. The germline V and J ends were trimmed by 3 bases and 1 base, with 13 bases remaining between them. The chain's CDR3 is CASSSGRRTQETQYF. Here the CDR3 DNA reads TGTGCCAGCAGCTCGGGACGGAGGACCCAAGAGACCCAGTACTTC.

V and J are TRBV5-4 and TRBJ1-4; tentatively, D is TRBD1 (5 bases). Trimming pared 4 bases from V and 8 bases from J, leaving 15 bases between. This CDR3 has 14 amino acids. CDR1 and CDR2 from the germline V gene are SGHNT and YYREEE (reference sequence). CDR3 region: CASSPGGTGEKLFF. In nucleotides, the CDR3 is TGTGCCAGCAGCCCGGGGGGGACGGGGGAAAAACTGTTTTTT.

The gene calls are TRBV6-1 and TRBJ1-5, with 7 bases that match TRBD1. CDR1 is MNHNS and CDR2 is SASEGT in the germline V gene. The CDR3 loop spans 14 amino acids. J was trimmed by 7 bases and V by 5 bases; bases with no gene match: 8. The CDR3 sequence is CASSKTGLGQPQHF. CDR3 sequence (DNA): TGTGCCAGCAGTAAGACAGGGTTAGGGCAGCCCCAGCATTTT.

J is TRBJ2-7 and V is TRBV5-1; D may be TRBD1 (6 bases). V dropped 3 bases and J dropped 9 bases, with 16 bases sitting between them. Germline V CDR1 and CDR2: SGHRS, YFSETQ. The CDR3 spans 13 residues. The CDR3 spells CASSSDTGTPQYF. DNA for the CDR3: TGCGCCAGCAGCTCGGATACAGGGACGCCGCAGTACTTC.

The chain has TRBV7-3 and TRBJ2-3; maybe TRBD2 (5 bases). Trimming pared 2 bases from V and 6 bases from J, leaving 12 bases between. This CDR3 has 14 amino acids. Germline CDR1 reads SGHTA; CDR2 reads FQGTGA. The CDR3 DNA sequence: TGTGCCAGCAGCTTACTTGGAGGAAGCGATACGCAGTATTTT. Amino acid sequence: CASSLLGGSDTQYF. Using reference TRBV7-3 and TRBJ2-3 for the parts outside the CDR3, the full variable domain is GAGVSQTPSNKVTEKGKYVELRCDPISGHTALYWYRQSLGQGPEFLIYFQGTGAADDSGLPNDRFFAVRPEGSVSTLKIQRTERGDSAVYLCASSLLGGSDTQYFGPGTRLTVL.

This sequence joins TRBV25-1 and TRBJ2-5; a possible D gene is TRBD1 (6 bases). The germline V gene has CDR1 MGHDK and CDR2 SYGVNS. CDR3 size: 13 residues. Trimming removed 10 bases at V and 4 bases at J, with 16 bases between. The CDR3: CATALGALETQYF. The CDR3 region has the DNA TGTGCCACAGCATTGGGGGCTTTAGAGACCCAGTACTTC.

The V and J genes are TRBV27 and TRBJ1-4; D is undetermined. Trimming stripped 4 bases from V and 8 bases from J, with 11 bases between. The CDR3 loop spans 13 amino acids. Germline assignment: CDR1 MNHEY and CDR2 SMNVEV (reference sequence). CDR3 bases: TGTGCCAGCAGTTGGGCGGGCGGAGAAAAACTGTTTTTT. Translated: CASSWAGGEKLFF.

The DNA for the CDR3 is TGCAGTGCTGGGCGCTGGGTTACCTTC. Its protein is CSAGRWVTF. V and J are TRBV20-1 and TRBJ1-2; no firm D call. The CDR3 extends over 9 amino acids. Trimming stripped 5 bases from V and 14 bases from J, with 12 bases between. Germline CDR1 reads DFQATT; CDR2 reads SNEGSKA (reference sequence).

V gene TRBV15 combines with J gene TRBJ2-7, with a weak D call TRBD2 (5 bases). The CDR3 loop spans 14 amino acids. Trimming removed 2 bases at V and 0 bases at J, with 8 bases between. Per the germline V gene, CDR1 is LNHNV and CDR2 is YYDKDF (reference sequence). This chain's CDR3 is CATSRKRGSYEQYF. The CDR3 DNA reads TGTGCCACCAGCAGAAAACGGGGCTCCTACGAGCAGTACTTC.

The gene calls are TRBV7-9 and TRBJ1-2; TRBD1 is a possible D gene (6 bases). In germline, CDR1 is SEHNR, CDR2 FQNEAQ (reference sequence). The CDR3 consists of 11 residues. Trimming took off 5 bases at V and 12 bases at J, with 13 bases between the two ends. The CDR3 loop reads CASSPRQADTF. CDR3 DNA sequence: TGTGCCAGCAGCCCTAGACAGGCGGACACCTTC. The full variable domain, its missing parts supplied by reference TRBV7-9 and TRBJ1-2, is DTGVSQNPRHKITKRGQNVTFRCDPISEHNRLYWYRQTLGQGPEFLTYFQNEAQLEKSRLLSDRFSAERPKGSFSTLEIQRTEQGDSAMYLCASSPRQADTFGSGTRLTVV.

This clone showed up just a few times. This chain joins TRBV2 and TRBJ2-3; 10 positions match TRBD2. CDR3 size: 18 residues. V gave up 7 bases and J gave up 1 base; unmatched junction bases: 14. Germline-derived CDR1 and CDR2 are SNHLY and FYNNEI. The CDR3 DNA sequence: TGTGCCAGCACCTACCTAGCGGGAGTGGGTTCGGGCACAGATACGCAGTATTTT. Its protein is CASTYLAGVGSGTDTQYF.

V and J are TRBV6-6 and TRBJ1-1; 11 bases fit TRBD1. The length of the CDR3 is 14 residues. The trim removed 6 bases at V and 5 bases at J, leaving 5 bases unmatched. CDR1 is MNHNY and CDR2 is SVGAGI in the germline V gene (reference sequence). This CDR3 reads CASSLGQGGTEAFF. CDR3 bases: TGTGCCAGCAGCCTGGGACAGGGGGGGACTGAAGCTTTCTTT.

J is TRBJ2-1 and V is TRBV2; 7 bases map to TRBD1. The J segment lost 4 bases and the V segment lost 8 bases, leaving 2 bases of the junction unmatched. Germline V lookup: CDR1 SNHLY, CDR2 FYNNEI. CDR3 length: 12 amino acids. The DNA of the CDR3 is TGTGCCAGCGGGGACAGTTACAATGAGCAGTTCTTC. Translated: CASGDSYNEQFF.

CDR3: CASSSRTGRTYEQYF. CDR3 DNA: TGTGCCAGCAGTTCACGGACGGGGAGGACCTACGAGCAGTACTTC. The chain joins TRBV27 to TRBJ2-7; TRBD2 might be the D (6 bases). V was pared by 4 bases and J by 2 bases, with 15 bases between. Germline V gives CDR1 MNHEY, CDR2 SMNVEV (reference sequence). The CDR3 runs 15 residues.